The 22 T cell receptor beta chains in this list originate from one sample, sequenced in a study of CD8 T cells in ankylosing spondylitis. TCRdb ran MiXCR on the 5' RACE reads and lists one entry per CDR3 protein. Of roughly 130,000 distinct CDR3 sequences listed, about 8% were seen once; the top ten hold approximately 6.8%. The sample comprised synovial fluid, either unsorted or a sorted T cell fraction (not recorded which). Receptor source: a male donor with ankylosing spondylitis.

This clonotype was counted a few times. The gene calls are TRBV6-2 or TRBV6-3 and TRBJ1-5; 8 bases agree with TRBD1. This CDR3 has 13 amino acids. The J segment lost 4 bases and the V segment lost 8 bases, leaving 4 bases of the junction unmatched. Germline V gene data show CDR1 as MNHEY and CDR2 as SVGEGT. CDR3 protein: CASRRTGNQPQHF. DNA of the CDR3: TGTGCCAGCCGCCGGACAGGGAATCAGCCCCAGCATTTT.

This clonotype has a count of ten or more. This chain connects TRBV20-1 to TRBJ2-1, with D unresolved. The CDR3 is made up of 11 amino acids. Germline loops: CDR1 DFQATT, CDR2 SNEGSKA (reference sequence). V was cut by 3 bases and J by 0 bases, with 0 bases left in between. CDR3 sequence reads: CSASSYNEQFF. CDR3 coding DNA: TGCAGTGCTAGCTCCTACAATGAGCAGTTCTTC.

This clonotype has a count of ten or more. The chain links TRBV6-1 to TRBJ1-4, with no clear D. The V gene's germline CDR1 is MNHNS and CDR2 SASEGT. V was pared by 5 bases and J by 7 bases, with 11 bases between. This CDR3 contains 13 residues. This CDR3 reads CASSIGSGEKLFF. Written as DNA, the CDR3 is TGTGCCAGCAGTATAGGGAGTGGTGAAAAACTGTTTTTT.

The table lists this clonotype with a few counts. The chain joins TRBV20-1 to TRBJ1-5, with TRBD1 matching over 10 bases. Germline V CDR1 and CDR2: DFQATT, SNEGSKA (reference sequence). V shed 4 bases and J 5 bases; nucleotides not matched to a gene: 5. The CDR3 has 14 residues. This CDR3 is CSATQGTGDQPQHF. The CDR3 DNA follows: TGCAGTGCTACTCAAGGGACAGGGGATCAGCCCCAGCATTTT.

With regard to this clonotype: A much larger clone sits a single nucleotide away, making a read error possible. V is TRBV5-1 and J is TRBJ1-4; D might be TRBD1 (6 bases). From germline, CDR1 is SGHRS and CDR2 YFSETQ. This CDR3 has 14 amino acids. CDR3 nucleotides: TGCGCCAGCAGCCCGGACAGCTATAATGGAAAACTGTTTTTT. It yields the protein CASSPDSYNGKLFF.

This clonotype occurred a few times. J is TRBJ1-1 and V is TRBV11-1; D is ambiguous. V gave up 3 bases and J gave up 1 base, with 9 bases separating them. This CDR3 region has 14 residues. Germline CDR1 is SGHAT and CDR2 is FQDESV (reference sequence). CDR3 loop: CASSFDDTNTEAFF. For the CDR3, the DNA is TGTGCCAGCAGCTTCGACGACACGAACACTGAAGCTTTCTTT.

This clonotype was observed many times. V usage is TRBV20-1 and J usage is TRBJ2-7; D not certain. CDR3 size: 11 residues. Trimming stripped 6 bases from V and 3 bases from J, with 9 bases between. The V gene's germline CDR1 is DFQATT and CDR2 SNEGSKA (reference sequence). The chain's CDR3 is CSAEYNYEQYF. The DNA of the CDR3 is TGCAGTGCGGAATACAACTACGAGCAGTACTTC.

This clonotype appeared many times. The J gene is TRBJ1-3, the V gene TRBV7-2; TRBD1 agrees at 7 bases. The ends lost 2 bases at V and 4 bases at J; junction bases unmatched: 8. CDR1 SGHTA and CDR2 FQGNSA come from the germline V gene. The CDR3 covers 16 residues. CDR3 sequence (DNA): TGTGCCAGCAGCTTAAGTCCAGGGGGGGCGGGAAACACCATATATTTT. Its protein product is CASSLSPGGAGNTIYF.

This clonotype has just a few counts. The J gene is TRBJ1-2, the V gene TRBV11-2, with D perhaps matching TRBD1 (5 bases). This CDR3 region has 15 residues. Between the trimmed V and J ends, which lost 3 bases and 4 bases, there was a span of 15 bases. CDR1 is SGHAT, CDR2 FQNNGV, per germline. The CDR3 DNA reads as TGTGCCAGCAGCTTGTCTGGGACCAGTAGCTATGGCTACACCTTC. Protein: CASSLSGTSSYGYTF.

To note about this clonotype: A junction end diverges from the germline sequence, so it may reflect a read error. This rearrangement joins TRBV6-5 to TRBJ1-2; possibly TRBD1 for D (6 bases). This CDR3 is 13 amino acids long. Germline CDR1 reads MNHEY; CDR2 reads SVGAGI. Here the CDR3 DNA reads TGTGCCAGCATTAGAACAGGGATTGGTGGCAACACCTTC. Protein sequence: CASIRTGIGGNTF.

This clonotype was found a few times. The CDR3 coding sequence is TGTGCCAGCAGCCCCCAGACCGGAAACCAAGAGACCCAGTACTTC. Translating it yields CASSPQTGNQETQYF. The chain uses TRBV7-6 and TRBJ2-5; D is undetermined. V lost 5 bases and J 0 bases, leaving 13 bases between the germline ends. The CDR3 covers 15 residues. Looked up from germline, CDR1 is SGHVS and CDR2 is FNYEAQ.

This clonotype has a count of ten or more. The chain is built from TRBV20-1 and TRBJ1-2; D call uncertain. The CDR3 is 14 residues long. V was cut by 0 bases and J by 8 bases, with 16 bases left in between. Germline-derived CDR1 and CDR2 are DFQATT and SNEGSKA (reference sequence). The CDR3 DNA sequence: TGCAGTGCTAGAGATCATCCTACGGTTCTCGGCTACACCTTC. It translates to CSARDHPTVLGYTF.

Of note for this clonotype: Just one base apart from a much larger clone, this may be a read error. The chain has TRBV5-5 and TRBJ2-1; D gene unclear. The CDR3 length is 15 residues. Germline CDR1 reads SGHKS; CDR2 reads YYEKEE (reference sequence). Deletions cut 1 base from V and 2 bases from J, with 10 bases between. CDR3 in amino acids: CASSLSLCPYNEQFF. In nucleotides, the CDR3 is TGTGCCAGCAGCTTGAGCCTATGTCCCTACAATGAGCAGTTCTTC.

As concerns this clonotype: Just one base apart from a much larger clone, this may be a read error. This rearrangement joins TRBV5-6 to TRBJ1-5; tentative D call: TRBD1 (5 bases). The germline V gene has CDR1 SGHDT and CDR2 YYEEEE. CDR3 length: 13 amino acids. Trimming cost V 2 bases and J 5 bases, with 8 bases left between them. CDR3 loop: CASSFGADQPQHF. CDR3 nucleotides: TGTGCCAGCAGCTTCGGGGCCGATCAGCCCCAGCATTTT.

This clonotype was counted ten times or more. V and J are TRBV28 and TRBJ1-1; 7 bases agree with TRBD1. The CDR3 spans 14 residues. The V segment lost 6 bases and the J segment 8 bases; nucleotides outside the gene matches: 12. The germline CDR1 and CDR2 sequences are MDHEN and SYDVKM. The CDR3 reads CASRPPLTGPEAFF. Here the CDR3 DNA reads TGTGCCAGCAGACCCCCTCTGACAGGGCCCGAAGCTTTCTTT.

The table lists this clonotype with many counts. V is TRBV19 and J is TRBJ2-1, with TRBD2 as a possible D gene (5 bases). The CDR3 sequence is 14 residues long. Germline V gene data show CDR1 as LNHDA and CDR2 as SQIVND (reference sequence). Trimming removed 5 bases from V and 10 bases from J, with 18 bases in between. The CDR3 DNA is TGTGCCAGTAGTCTCGATAGAGAGGGCGACGAGCAGTTCTTC. Its translation is CASSLDREGDEQFF.

This clonotype occurred many times. J is TRBJ1-6 and V is TRBV20-1; a possible D gene is TRBD1 (5 bases). This CDR3 is 13 amino acids long. Germline assignment: CDR1 DFQATT and CDR2 SNEGSKA (reference sequence). V lost 2 bases and J lost 5, with 7 bases in between. CDR3 DNA: TGCAGTGCTAGACAGGGCCATAATTCACCCCTCCACTTT. It translates to CSARQGHNSPLHF.

V gene TRBV20-1 combines with J gene TRBJ2-5, with D possibly TRBD2 on 6 matching bases. V was pared by 3 bases and J by 1 base, with 9 bases between. In germline, CDR1 is DFQATT, CDR2 SNEGSKA (reference sequence). This CDR3 spans 13 amino acids. CDR3 loop: CSARDYFQETQYF. The CDR3 DNA follows: TGCAGTGCTAGGGACTACTTCCAAGAGACCCAGTACTTC.

This clonotype was observed a few times. The chain couples TRBV20-1 to TRBJ1-2; D perhaps matches TRBD1 (6 bases). V was shortened by 0 bases and J by 8 bases, with 13 bases between the two germline ends. The CDR3 totals 13 residues. Germline-derived CDR1 and CDR2 are DFQATT and SNEGSKA (reference sequence). The CDR3 loop reads CSARDRNREGYTF. CDR3 in DNA: TGCAGTGCTAGAGATAGGAACAGGGAGGGCTACACCTTC.

The chain has TRBV12-3 or TRBV12-4 and TRBJ2-1; D is tentatively TRBD1 or TRBD2 (5 bases each). V was pared by 3 bases and J by 6 bases, with 27 bases between. This CDR3 comprises 19 residues. This CDR3 reads CASSFIPFIGSRGSNEQFF. The CDR3 DNA sequence: TGTGCCAGCAGTTTTATTCCCTTCATCGGCAGTCGGGGCTCCAATGAGCAGTTCTTC.

There are many counts of this clonotype. The chain has TRBV6-1 and TRBJ2-7; TRBD1 matches 8 bases. The CDR3 is 16 residues long. With V trimmed by 11 bases and J by 2 bases, 17 bases remained unmatched. Per the germline V gene, CDR1 is MNHNS and CDR2 is SASEGT. The CDR3 bases are TGTGCCTTAGGAGGGATCGGACAGGGAAGGACCTACGAGCAGTACTTC. Translation: CALGGIGQGRTYEQYF.

This clonotype is medium-sized within its sample. The V gene is TRBV29-1, the J gene TRBJ2-3; the match to TRBD2 covers 14 bases. V lost 4 bases to trimming and J lost 4 bases; unmatched junction nucleotides: 4. The V gene's germline CDR1 is SQVTM and CDR2 ANQGSEA. This CDR3 contains 15 residues. The CDR3 region is CSVVGTSGSADTQYF. The CDR3 DNA reads as TGCAGCGTTGTAGGGACTAGCGGGAGTGCAGATACGCAGTATTTT.